The clone carrying this TCR beta chain has just a few counts. The target antigen is unknown. The ends were cut back, 8 bases at V and 2 bases at J, with 14 bases in the middle. Germline-derived CDR1 and CDR2 are SNHLY and FYNNEI. CDR3 size: 14 residues. The data originate from a study of blood T cells in healthy people across ages. Overall study results and limits: Relative to aged donors, long-lived donors carried more naive CD4+ cells and displayed higher diversity. Strong correlation was found linking TCR beta diversity to naive T cell percentage.

A minimum of 6 micrograms of total RNA was extracted per sample. The authors ran a second PCR of about 6 to 12 cycles using a sample-barcoded 5' primer and a J-beta primer mix. All samples gave at least 2.5 million CDR3-containing paired-end reads. Each CDR3 protein gets one entry after TCRdb re-called the 5' RACE reads with MiXCR. The table shows under 2 million distinct CDR3 sequences, with almost 35% occurring only once. The sample was blood. The rearrangement uses TRBV2 and TRBJ2-3; unclear D gene. This clonotype originated in a woman in her 30s in good health. The CDR3 here is CASGELGSTDTQYF. CDR3 sequence (DNA): TGTGCCAGCGGAGAATTGGGGTCCACAGATACGCAGTATTTT. The full variable domain, completed using reference TRBV2 and TRBJ2-3, is EPEVTQTPSHQVTQMGQEVILRCVPISNHLYFYWYRQILGQKVEFLVSFYNNEISEKSEIFDDQFSVERPDGSNFTLKIRSTKLEDSAMYFCASGELGSTDTQYFGPGTRLTVL.